This T cell receptor beta chain was sequenced during a study of memory CD4+ T cells and cytomegalovirus serostatus. The sort gate was single viable CD3+CD4+CD8-CD45RO+ cells for memory CD4+ T cells. CMV serostatus came from serum IgG against pp150, pp28, p38, p52. Positive selection with CD4 microbeads enriched total CD4+ T cells. Germline lookup yields CDR1 SGHVS and CDR2 FNYEAQ. CDR3 length: 15 amino acids. Trimming took 5 bases from V and 0 from J; bases not matched to a gene: 5. Methods used by the authors: Out-of-frame sequences were removed, leaving some 2 million distinct TCRbeta sequences. The table came from immunoSEQ multiplex PCR; TCRdb's copy has only in-frame clones and leaves some out. The D gene and trimming were derived from the DNA, and the V and J assignments and clone size from that table. The data hold about 59,000 clones, with roughly 81% observed a single time.

Sequences were obtained from memory CD4+ T cells from blood. The clonotype comes from an adult in good health and CMV-seronegative. V usage is TRBV7-6 and J usage is TRBJ2-3; 7 nucleotides match TRBD2. The CDR3 loop reads CASSPSGISTDTQYF. As DNA, the CDR3 is TGTGCCAGCAGCCCGAGCGGGATCAGCACAGATACGCAGTATTTT.